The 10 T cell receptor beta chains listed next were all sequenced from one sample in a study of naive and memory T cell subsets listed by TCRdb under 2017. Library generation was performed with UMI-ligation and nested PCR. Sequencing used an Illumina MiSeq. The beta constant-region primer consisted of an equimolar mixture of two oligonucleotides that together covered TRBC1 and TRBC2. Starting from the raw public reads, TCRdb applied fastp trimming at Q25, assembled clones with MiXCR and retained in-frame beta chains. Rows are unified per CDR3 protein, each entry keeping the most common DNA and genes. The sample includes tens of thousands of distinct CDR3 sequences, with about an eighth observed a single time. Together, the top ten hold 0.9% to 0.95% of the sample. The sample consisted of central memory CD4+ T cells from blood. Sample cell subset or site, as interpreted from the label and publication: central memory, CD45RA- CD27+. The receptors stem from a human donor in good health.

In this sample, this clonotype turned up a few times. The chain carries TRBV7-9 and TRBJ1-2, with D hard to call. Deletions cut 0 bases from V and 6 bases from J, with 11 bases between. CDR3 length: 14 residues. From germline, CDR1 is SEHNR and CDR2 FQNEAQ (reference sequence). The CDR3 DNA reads TGTGCCAGCAGCTTAGCGCGGAAAGGGAATGGCTACACCTTC. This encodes CASSLARKGNGYTF.

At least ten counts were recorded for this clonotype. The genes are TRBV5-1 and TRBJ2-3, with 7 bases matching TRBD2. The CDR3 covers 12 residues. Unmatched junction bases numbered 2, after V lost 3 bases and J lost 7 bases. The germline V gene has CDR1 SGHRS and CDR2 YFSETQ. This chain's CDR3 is CASSWDYYTQYF. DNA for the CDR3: TGCGCCAGCAGCTGGGACTATTATACGCAGTATTTT.

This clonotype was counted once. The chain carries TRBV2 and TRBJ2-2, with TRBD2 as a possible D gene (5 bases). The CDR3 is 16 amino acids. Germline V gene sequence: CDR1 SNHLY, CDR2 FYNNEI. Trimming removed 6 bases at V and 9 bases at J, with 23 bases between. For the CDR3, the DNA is TGTGCCAGCAGGGAGGACGGAGATGCCACGGCGTGGGAGCTGTTTTTT. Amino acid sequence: CASREDGDATAWELFF.

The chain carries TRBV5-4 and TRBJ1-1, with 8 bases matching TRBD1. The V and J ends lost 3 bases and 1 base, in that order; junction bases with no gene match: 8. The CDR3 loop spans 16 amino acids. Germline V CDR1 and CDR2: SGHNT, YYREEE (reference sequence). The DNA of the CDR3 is TGTGCCAGCAGCTCTCCAGGGGGCGAGAGGAACACTGAAGCTTTCTTT. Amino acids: CASSSPGGERNTEAFF.

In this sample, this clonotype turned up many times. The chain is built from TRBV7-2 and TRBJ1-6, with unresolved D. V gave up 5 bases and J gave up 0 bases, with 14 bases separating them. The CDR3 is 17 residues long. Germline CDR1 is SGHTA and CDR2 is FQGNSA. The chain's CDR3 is CASSPRTPRSYNSPLHF. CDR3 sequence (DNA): TGTGCCAGCAGCCCCAGGACCCCGCGCTCCTATAATTCACCCCTCCACTTT.

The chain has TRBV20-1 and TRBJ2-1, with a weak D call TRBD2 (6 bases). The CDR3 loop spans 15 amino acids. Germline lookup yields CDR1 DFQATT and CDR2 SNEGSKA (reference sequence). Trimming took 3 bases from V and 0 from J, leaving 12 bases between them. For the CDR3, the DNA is TGCAGTGCTAGTATCTCCGGGGGCTCCTACAATGAGCAGTTCTTC. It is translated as CSASISGGSYNEQFF.

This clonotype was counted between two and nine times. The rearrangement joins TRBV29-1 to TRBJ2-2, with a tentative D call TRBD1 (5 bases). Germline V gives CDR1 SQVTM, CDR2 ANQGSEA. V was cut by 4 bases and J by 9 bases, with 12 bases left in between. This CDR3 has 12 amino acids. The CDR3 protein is CSVADSSRELFF. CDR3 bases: TGCAGCGTTGCCGACAGTAGCAGGGAGCTGTTTTTT.

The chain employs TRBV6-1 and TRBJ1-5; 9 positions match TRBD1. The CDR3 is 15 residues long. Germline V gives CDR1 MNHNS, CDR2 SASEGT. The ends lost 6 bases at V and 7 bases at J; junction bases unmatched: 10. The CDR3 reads CASSLQGAQGQPQHF. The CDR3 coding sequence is TGTGCCAGCAGCCTACAGGGGGCCCAGGGACAGCCCCAGCATTTT.

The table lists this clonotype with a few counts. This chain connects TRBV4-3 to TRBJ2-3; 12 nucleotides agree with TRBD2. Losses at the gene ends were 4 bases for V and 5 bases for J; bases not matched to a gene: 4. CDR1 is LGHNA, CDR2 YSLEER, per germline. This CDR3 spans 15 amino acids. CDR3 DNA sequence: TGCGCCAGCAGCCGACGACTAGCGGGAGAAGATACGCAGTATTTT. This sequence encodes CASSRRLAGEDTQYF.

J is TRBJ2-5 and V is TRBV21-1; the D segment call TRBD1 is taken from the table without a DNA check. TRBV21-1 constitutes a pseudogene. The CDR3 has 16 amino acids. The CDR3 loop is CASSKDRGSLGETQYF. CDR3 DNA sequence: TGTGCCAGCAGCAAAGACAGGGGCTCACTAGGGGAGACCCAGTACTTC.